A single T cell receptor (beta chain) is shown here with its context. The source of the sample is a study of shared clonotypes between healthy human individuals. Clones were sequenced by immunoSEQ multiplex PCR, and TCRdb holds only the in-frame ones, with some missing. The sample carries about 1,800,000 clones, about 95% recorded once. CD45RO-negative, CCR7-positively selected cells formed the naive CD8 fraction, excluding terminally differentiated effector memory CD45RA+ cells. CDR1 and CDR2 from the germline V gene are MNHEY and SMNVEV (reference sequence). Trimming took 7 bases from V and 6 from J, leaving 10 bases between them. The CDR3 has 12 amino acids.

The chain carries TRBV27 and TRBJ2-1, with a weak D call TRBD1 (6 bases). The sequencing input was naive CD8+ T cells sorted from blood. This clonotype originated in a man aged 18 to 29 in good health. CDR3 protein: CASNQGPNEQFF. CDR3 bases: TGTGCCAGCAACCAGGGGCCCAATGAGCAGTTCTTC.